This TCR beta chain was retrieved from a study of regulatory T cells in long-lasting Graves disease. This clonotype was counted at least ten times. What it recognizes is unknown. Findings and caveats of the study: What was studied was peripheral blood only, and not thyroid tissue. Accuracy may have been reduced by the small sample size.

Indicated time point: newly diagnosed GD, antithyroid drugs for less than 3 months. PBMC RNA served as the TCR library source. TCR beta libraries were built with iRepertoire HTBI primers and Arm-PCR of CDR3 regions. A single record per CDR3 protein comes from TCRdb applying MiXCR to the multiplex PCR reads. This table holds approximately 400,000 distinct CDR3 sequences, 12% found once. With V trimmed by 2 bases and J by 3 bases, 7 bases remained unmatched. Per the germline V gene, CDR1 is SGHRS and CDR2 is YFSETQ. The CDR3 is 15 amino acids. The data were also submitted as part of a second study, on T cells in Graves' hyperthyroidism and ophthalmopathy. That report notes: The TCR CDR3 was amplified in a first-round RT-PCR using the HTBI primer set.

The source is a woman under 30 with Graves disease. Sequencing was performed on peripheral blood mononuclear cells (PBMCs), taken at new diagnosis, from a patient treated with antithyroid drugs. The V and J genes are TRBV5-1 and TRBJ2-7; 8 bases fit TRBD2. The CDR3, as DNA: TGCGCCAGCAGCTTATACAGCGGGGGTGACTACGAGCAGTACTTC. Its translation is CASSLYSGGDYEQYF.